One sample yielded the 20 T cell receptor beta chains listed below, sequenced in a study of blood T cell repertoires in COVID-19. Only in-frame clones appear in the TCRdb table, and some are missing; sequencing was by immunoSEQ multiplex PCR. Found here are roughly 230,000 clones, around four fifths of them singletons; the top ten hold roughly 8.7%. Sequencing input: peripheral blood. Receptors were obtained from a man aged 35-49 years with active or convalescent COVID-19.

The chain couples TRBV11-2 to TRBJ1-2; tentatively, D is TRBD1 (6 bases). Germline V gene sequence: CDR1 SGHAT, CDR2 FQNNGV. Trimming left V 2 bases short and J 5 bases short, with 9 bases between. The CDR3 covers 13 residues. The CDR3 reads CASSLQGRYGYTF. The CDR3 DNA reads as TGTGCCAGCAGCTTACAGGGGAGATATGGCTACACCTTC.

The CDR3 sequence: CAWSETSGQPQHF. Written as DNA, the CDR3 is TGTGCCTGGAGTGAAACCTCGGGGCAGCCCCAGCATTTT. The chain has TRBV30 and TRBJ1-5; D is undetermined. Trimming stripped 1 base from V and 7 bases from J, with 11 bases between. Germline V lookup: CDR1 GTSNPN, CDR2 SVGIG (reference sequence). The CDR3 has 13 residues.

This chain joins TRBV9 and TRBJ1-3; TRBD1 is a possible D gene (6 bases). With 4 bases removed from V and 0 bases from J, the gap between germline ends came to 14 bases. The CDR3 consists of 16 residues. Per the germline V gene, CDR1 is SGDLS and CDR2 is YYNGEE. CDR3 in DNA: TGTGCCAGCAGCATGGGACATCCAGACTCTGGAAACACCATATATTTT. Translated, it gives CASSMGHPDSGNTIYF.

This chain connects TRBV6-5 to TRBJ1-1; TRBD1 matches at 7 bases. With V trimmed by 6 bases and J by 5 bases, 9 bases remained unmatched. The germline CDR1 and CDR2 sequences are MNHEY and SVGAGI. This CDR3 is 14 amino acids long. The CDR3 is CASSGQVISTEAFF. The CDR3 coding sequence is TGTGCCAGCAGCGGACAGGTTATTTCAACTGAAGCTTTCTTT.

J is TRBJ1-1 and V is TRBV28; TRBD1 agrees at 8 bases. Per the germline V gene, CDR1 is MDHEN and CDR2 is SYDVKM. With V trimmed by 5 bases and J by 0 bases, 8 bases remained unmatched. The CDR3 length is 16 residues. In DNA form, the CDR3 reads TGTGCCAGCAGTGACCCGGGACAGGTTCTGAACACTGAAGCTTTCTTT. Encoded protein: CASSDPGQVLNTEAFF.

This clone came up a few times. The chain has TRBV5-4 and TRBJ2-7; 10 bases match TRBD2. CDR3 length equals 18 residues. V lost 0 bases to trimming and J lost 3 bases; unmatched junction nucleotides: 12. From germline, CDR1 is SGHNT and CDR2 YYREEE (reference sequence). The CDR3 loop is CASSLVGRGLAGVYEQYF. The CDR3 DNA is TGTGCCAGCAGCTTGGTTGGGCGGGGTCTAGCGGGAGTCTACGAGCAGTACTTC. The full variable domain, completed using reference TRBV5-4 and TRBJ2-7, is ETGVTQSPTHLIKTRGQQVTLRCSSQSGHNTVSWYQQALGQGPQFIFQYYREEENGRGNFPPRFSGLQFPNYSSELNVNALELDDSALYLCASSLVGRGLAGVYEQYFGPGTRLTVT.

The rearrangement links TRBV3-1 (or the pseudogene TRBV3-2) to TRBJ2-2; D gene ambiguous. CDR3 length: 16 amino acids. CDR1 is LGHDT and CDR2 is YNNKEL in the germline V gene (reference sequence). The ends were cut back, 6 bases at V and 2 bases at J, with 16 bases in the middle. The CDR3 loop is CASSRSVLVNTGELFF. The CDR3 coding sequence is TGTGCCAGCAGTCGGAGCGTCCTAGTCAACACCGGGGAGCTGTTTTTT.

The chain links TRBV13 to TRBJ2-7, with D perhaps TRBD1 (6 bases). V was pared by 0 bases and J by 2 bases, with 11 bases between. Germline V lookup: CDR1 PRHDT, CDR2 FYEKMQ (reference sequence). CDR3 length: 15 residues. The CDR3 region has the DNA TGTGCCAGCAGCTTAGGCCGGACAGCCACCTACGAGCAGTACTTC. It encodes CASSLGRTATYEQYF.

The J gene is TRBJ1-2, the V gene TRBV5-4; 11 bases agree with TRBD1. CDR1 SGHNT and CDR2 YYREEE come from the germline V gene (reference sequence). This CDR3 is built from 14 residues. V was pared by 5 bases and J by 8 bases, with 8 bases of the junction left unmatched. CDR3 region: CASRRTGGAEGYTF. The CDR3, as DNA: TGTGCCAGCAGGAGGACAGGGGGCGCGGAAGGCTACACCTTC.

There are a few counts of this clone. This chain connects TRBV10-3 to TRBJ2-7; 13 nucleotides agree with TRBD2. V lost 8 bases to trimming and J lost 5 bases; unmatched junction nucleotides: 0. From germline, CDR1 is ENHRY and CDR2 SYGVKD. This CDR3 has 12 residues. CDR3 nucleotide sequence: TGTGCCATCGGGACTAGCGGGAACGAGCAGTACTTC. The encoded protein is CAIGTSGNEQYF.

The genes are TRBV7-9 and TRBJ2-5; 7 bases are a match to TRBD1. V shed 5 bases, J shed 0 bases, and the junction held 3 bases outside the gene matches. Germline V gene lookup returns CDR1 SEHNR and CDR2 FQNEAQ (reference sequence). This CDR3 contains 14 residues. The CDR3 sequence: CASSQGQYQETQYF. For the CDR3, the DNA is TGTGCCAGCAGCCAGGGACAGTACCAAGAGACCCAGTACTTC.

In this sample, this clone turned up a few times. CDR3 nucleotides: TGTGCCTGGAGTCCAGGATACTCCTACGAGCAGTACTTC. This gives the protein CAWSPGYSYEQYF. The chain uses TRBV30 and TRBJ2-7, with D unresolved. This CDR3 is built from 13 residues. CDR1 GTSNPN and CDR2 SVGIG come from the germline V gene (reference sequence). Trimming took 2 bases from V and 0 from J, leaving 8 bases between them.

The chain is built from TRBV5-6 and TRBJ1-5; D might be TRBD1 (5 bases). Trimming stripped 5 bases from V and 8 bases from J, with 17 bases between. This CDR3 is 14 amino acids long. Looked up from germline, CDR1 is SGHDT and CDR2 is YYEEEE. The CDR3 sequence: CASSLGQGVKPQHF. CDR3 bases: TGTGCCAGCAGTTTAGGACAAGGCGTAAAGCCCCAGCATTTT.

This clone turned up a few times. The chain recombines TRBV4-1 with TRBJ2-1, with TRBD2 matching 7 bases. Germline V gene data show CDR1 as MGHRA and CDR2 as YSYEKL. V was clipped by 3 bases and J by 7 bases; unmatched bases: 6. The CDR3 is made up of 14 amino acids. CDR3 loop: CASSQAGLPNEQFF. CDR3 nucleotide sequence: TGCGCCAGCAGCCAGGCGGGACTACCAAATGAGCAGTTCTTC.

V is TRBV19 and J is TRBJ2-7; D perhaps matches TRBD1 (5 bases). Germline CDR1 and CDR2: LNHDA and SQIVND (reference sequence). The CDR3 totals 13 residues. Trimming removed 8 bases at V and 4 bases at J, with 15 bases between. The CDR3 nucleotides are TGTGCCAGTGCGCCCGGGCAGGGATACGAGCAGTACTTC. Its protein product is CASAPGQGYEQYF.

The chain uses TRBV5-4 and TRBJ1-2, with D uncertain. There are 14 residues in the CDR3. The germline gives CDR1 SGHNT, CDR2 YYREEE (reference sequence). V shed 0 bases and J shed 4 bases, with 10 bases lying between them. The CDR3 bases are TGTGCCAGCAGCTTGGAATTTGAGGTCTATGGCTACACCTTC. Translated, it gives CASSLEFEVYGYTF.

This chain links TRBV9 with TRBJ2-6; D unresolved. Trimming removed 0 bases from V and 0 bases from J, with 10 bases in between. Germline assignment: CDR1 SGDLS and CDR2 YYNGEE. The CDR3 is 17 amino acids. CDR3 bases: TGTGCCAGCAGCGTAGGGGTTACGGGCTCTGGGGCCAACGTCCTGACTTTC. Protein: CASSVGVTGSGANVLTF.

This clone occurred once. V gene TRBV5-1 combines with J gene TRBJ2-7; possibly TRBD2 for D (6 bases). Trimming pared 0 bases from V and 5 bases from J, leaving 12 bases between. Germline values: CDR1 SGHRS, CDR2 YFSETQ. The CDR3 runs 14 residues. CDR3 nucleotides: TGCGCCAGCAGCTTGGGGGCGGGGTTCGACGAGCAGTACTTC. It is translated as CASSLGAGFDEQYF.

CDR3 sequence (DNA): TGCGCCAGCAGCCCGCCGAAGACAGTAACGGATGAAAAACTGTTTTTT. Translation: CASSPPKTVTDEKLFF. The chain is built from TRBV23-1 and TRBJ1-4; D may be TRBD1 (5 bases). TRBV23-1 is placed among ORFs of uncertain function. V gave up 6 bases and J gave up 6 bases, with 20 bases separating them. This CDR3 spans 16 amino acids.

The genes are TRBV10-3 and TRBJ2-7; no firm D call. V lost 0 bases and J 4 bases, leaving 4 bases between the germline ends. This CDR3 comprises 12 residues. Germline V lookup: CDR1 ENHRY, CDR2 SYGVKD. The CDR3 nucleotides are TGTGCCATCAGTGAGTCCGGGTACGAGCAGTACTTC. It encodes CAISESGYEQYF.